Listed here are 22 T cell receptor beta chains from one sample, sequenced in a study of identical twins. One entry per CDR3 protein, called by TCRdb with MiXCR from the 5' RACE reads. This sample has 750,000 to 950,000 distinct CDR3 sequences, with over 9% found just once. This same sample was also taken into another study, of yellow fever vaccine responses in identical twins.

Sequencing input: PBMCs. The receptors were gathered from a woman younger than 35 in good health.

This clonotype was observed a handful of times. This chain links TRBV20-1 with TRBJ2-5, with 10 bases matching TRBD1. This CDR3 is built from 15 residues. V lost 3 bases to trimming and J lost 1 base; unmatched junction nucleotides: 5. Looked up from germline, CDR1 is DFQATT and CDR2 is SNEGSKA (reference sequence). The CDR3 loop reads CSASDWTGGQETQYF. CDR3 coding DNA: TGCAGTGCTAGCGATTGGACAGGGGGCCAAGAGACCCAGTACTTC.

This clonotype was counted a few times. The chain employs TRBV7-7 and TRBJ2-5; TRBD2 matches 7 bases. The germline V gene has CDR1 SSHAT and CDR2 FNYEAQ (reference sequence). The CDR3 runs 15 residues. Trimming at V came to 5 bases and at J to 4 bases, leaving 10 bases not matched to a gene. This CDR3 reads CASSPRASGSETQYF. CDR3 sequence (DNA): TGTGCCAGCAGCCCCCGCGCTAGCGGATCAGAGACCCAGTACTTC.

Only a few counts were recorded for this clonotype. The chain recombines TRBV2 with TRBJ2-5, with D possibly being TRBD2 (7 bases). There are 15 residues in the CDR3. The germline gives CDR1 SNHLY, CDR2 FYNNEI. Trimming took 6 bases from V and 4 from J, leaving 18 bases between them. CDR3 nucleotides: TGTGCCAGCAGAGGGGGTTGGGGGGGCCCAGAGACCCAGTACTTC. It specifies CASRGGWGGPETQYF.

The V call is TRBV28, the J call TRBJ1-1; D not resolved. This CDR3 has 12 residues. Germline CDR1 MDHEN, CDR2 SYDVKM. V was cut by 1 base and J by 8 bases, with 8 bases left in between. The CDR3 coding sequence is TGTGCCAGCAGTTTATTACGCAGAGAAGCTTTCTTT. It specifies CASSLLRREAFF.

V is TRBV12-3 or TRBV12-4 and J is TRBJ1-2; D remains ambiguous. V was shortened by 1 base and J by 2 bases, with 20 bases between the two germline ends. The CDR3 consists of 18 residues. The CDR3, as DNA: TGTGCCAGCAGTTTAGTACAAGATAGGATTCGAGGGAACTATGGCTACACCTTC. Translation: CASSLVQDRIRGNYGYTF.

CDR3 sequence (DNA): TGTGCCAGCAGCCAATCGGACAGGGGAATCACAGATACGCAGTATTTT. Its protein product is CASSQSDRGITDTQYF. The J gene is TRBJ2-3, the V gene TRBV4-2; 9 bases map to TRBD1. Germline CDR1 and CDR2: LGHNA and YNFKEQ. V gave up 2 bases and J gave up 2 bases; unmatched junction bases: 5. There are 16 residues in the CDR3.

The chain couples TRBV7-8 to TRBJ2-7; TRBD2 might be the D (5 bases). Germline loops: CDR1 SGHVS, CDR2 FQNEAQ. V gave up 2 bases and J gave up 0 bases, with 14 bases separating them. The CDR3 totals 16 residues. CDR3 DNA: TGTGCCAGCAGCTTACGCGTGAGCGGTAGCTCCTACGAGCAGTACTTC. This gives the protein CASSLRVSGSSYEQYF.

The table lists this clonotype with a few counts. This sequence joins TRBV14 and TRBJ1-1; D unresolved. V gave up 4 bases and J gave up 0 bases, with 12 bases separating them. From germline, CDR1 is SGHDN and CDR2 FVKESK. This CDR3 is built from 15 residues. CDR3 bases: TGTGCCAGCAGCCCGACTGGCATCATGAACACTGAAGCTTTCTTT. Its protein product is CASSPTGIMNTEAFF.

The rearrangement joins TRBV7-2 to TRBJ2-5; 7 positions match TRBD1. The CDR3 consists of 14 residues. The germline V gene has CDR1 SGHTA and CDR2 FQGNSA. V trimming: 5 bases; J trimming: 1 base; junction bases outside the gene matches: 4. CDR3 in DNA: TGTGCCAGCAGCGTAACAGGGGCCCAAGAGACCCAGTACTTC. It codes for CASSVTGAQETQYF.

In this sample, this clonotype turned up a few times. The chain's CDR3 is CASSEWTGASTEAFF. CDR3 coding DNA: TGTGCCAGCAGTGAATGGACAGGGGCAAGCACTGAAGCTTTCTTT. The genes are TRBV25-1 and TRBJ1-1; TRBD1 aligns across 9 bases. Germline trimming cut 1 base from V and 4 bases from J; bases unmatched to any gene: 4. Germline CDR1 reads MGHDK; CDR2 reads SYGVNS. The CDR3 spans 15 residues.

V is TRBV29-1 and J is TRBJ2-2; possibly TRBD1 for D (5 bases). This CDR3 has 13 residues. Per the germline V gene, CDR1 is SQVTM and CDR2 is ANQGSEA. V was clipped by 2 bases and J by 5 bases, with 9 bases between them. The CDR3: CSVETGETGELFF. The CDR3 DNA sequence: TGCAGCGTTGAAACAGGTGAAACCGGGGAGCTGTTTTTT.

This clonotype was found many times. The chain recombines TRBV5-1 with TRBJ2-3; D ambiguous. The CDR3 has 14 amino acids. The V end lost 3 bases, the J end lost 6 bases, and 14 bases lay between the germline ends. The germline CDR1 and CDR2 sequences are SGHRS and YFSETQ. CDR3: CASSSRTRTDTQYF. The CDR3, as DNA: TGCGCCAGCAGCTCTAGGACCCGTACGGATACGCAGTATTTT.

This clonotype was recorded a few times. The DNA for the CDR3 is TGTGCCAGCAGTTTAAGAGCCGGGACAGGAATCTACAATGAGCAGTTCTTC. Its protein product is CASSLRAGTGIYNEQFF. The gene calls are TRBV12-3 or TRBV12-4 and TRBJ2-1; 8 nucleotides align to TRBD1. The CDR3 length is 17 residues. V trimming: 2 bases; J trimming: 3 bases; junction bases outside the gene matches: 9.

This clonotype was picked up a small number of times. V and J are TRBV7-9 and TRBJ1-4; unclear D gene. The CDR3 runs to 14 residues. CDR1 and CDR2 (germline): SEHNR, FQNEAQ (reference sequence). V lost 5 bases and J 7 bases, leaving 14 bases between the germline ends. The chain's CDR3 is CASSNREEGEKLFF. The CDR3 DNA reads as TGTGCCAGCAGCAACCGGGAAGAAGGTGAAAAACTGTTTTTT.

The V gene is TRBV21-1, the J gene TRBJ2-1; the table calls TRBD2, which could not be checked here. TRBV21-1 is labeled a pseudogene. The CDR3 runs to 18 residues. The CDR3 DNA is TGTGCCAGCAGCATTCTAGCCCTAAAAACGAGCTCCTACAATGAGCAGTTCTTC. As protein: CASSILALKTSSYNEQFF.

This clonotype was detected a few times. The chain combines TRBV5-1 with TRBJ2-5; the match to TRBD1 covers 8 bases. CDR1 and CDR2 (germline): SGHRS, YFSETQ. CDR3 length: 15 amino acids. Germline trimming cut 4 bases from V and 4 bases from J; bases unmatched to any gene: 9. DNA of the CDR3: TGCGCCAGCAGCAAATCCGGACAGGGCGGAGAGACCCAGTACTTC. Translated, it gives CASSKSGQGGETQYF.

This chain uses TRBV12-3 or TRBV12-4 with TRBJ2-6, with D maybe TRBD1 (7 bases). Trimming took 5 bases from V and 0 from J, leaving 14 bases between them. The CDR3 is 17 residues long. CDR3 loop: CASSPTGDFSGANVLTF. CDR3 sequence (DNA): TGTGCCAGCAGTCCTACAGGGGACTTCTCTGGGGCCAACGTCCTGACTTTC.

This clonotype was seen repeatedly, ten times or more. V gene TRBV27 combines with J gene TRBJ2-1; no clear D. Looked up from germline, CDR1 is MNHEY and CDR2 is SMNVEV (reference sequence). The CDR3 has 12 amino acids. V lost 8 bases and J 7 bases, leaving 12 bases between the germline ends. CDR3 sequence: CASAVGRNEQFF. In DNA form, the CDR3 reads TGTGCCAGCGCGGTAGGGCGAAATGAGCAGTTCTTC.

This chain joins TRBV5-1 and TRBJ2-7, with 10 bases fitting TRBD1. Unmatched junction bases numbered 5, after V lost 3 bases and J lost 5 bases. Germline-derived CDR1 and CDR2 are SGHRS and YFSETQ. The CDR3 is 14 amino acids. In DNA, the CDR3 is TGCGCCAGCAGCTCGGACAGGGGGTTCGACGAGCAGTACTTC. This sequence encodes CASSSDRGFDEQYF. Full variable domain (rest looked up from reference TRBV5-1 and TRBJ2-7): KAGVTQTPRYLIKTRGQQVTLSCSPISGHRSVSWYQQTPGQGLQFLFEYFSETQRNKGNFPGRFSGRQFSNSRSEMNVSTLELGDSALYLCASSSDRGFDEQYFGPGTRLTVT.

This clonotype was observed many times. The chain carries TRBV5-1 and TRBJ2-1; 10 positions agree with TRBD1. CDR3 length: 19 residues. Trimming took 3 bases from V and 2 from J; bases not matched to a gene: 14. Germline CDR1 is SGHRS and CDR2 is YFSETQ. The chain's CDR3 is CASSSPTGQGIHPYNEQFF. The CDR3 DNA is TGCGCCAGCAGCTCGCCAACGGGACAGGGGATCCATCCCTACAATGAGCAGTTCTTC.

This clonotype was detected ten times or more. The V gene is TRBV12-3 or TRBV12-4, the J gene TRBJ1-5, with D hard to call. This CDR3 comprises 12 residues. Trimming removed 3 bases at V and 4 bases at J, with 4 bases between. The CDR3 DNA sequence: TGTGCCAGCAGTTTCTGGAATCAGCCCCAGCATTTT. Translated: CASSFWNQPQHF.

This clonotype was seen a few times. This rearrangement joins TRBV11-1 to TRBJ2-3, with D perhaps TRBD1 (6 bases). V was clipped by 2 bases and J by 2 bases, with 20 bases between them. In germline, CDR1 is SGHAT, CDR2 FQDESV (reference sequence). The CDR3 sequence is 18 residues long. The CDR3 region has the DNA TGTGCCAGCAGCTTAATCTGGGGGCTTGGTCCGTACACAGATACGCAGTATTTT. This gives the protein CASSLIWGLGPYTDTQYF.